This T cell receptor (beta chain) was sequenced during a study of shared clonotypes between healthy human individuals. General observations from the study: Generation probabilities of non-shared clonotypes were lower (relative to those shared by all four donors).

Comment on this clone: What it binds is unknown.

Sequencing was performed with immunoSEQ multiplex PCR; in TCRdb, only in-frame clones are kept and a portion is missing. The data contain 850,000 to 1,200,000 clones, roughly 80% of them singletons. The CDR3 has 14 residues. Germline V gene sequence: CDR1 KGHSH, CDR2 LQKENI. V lost 6 bases to trimming and J lost 4 bases; unmatched junction nucleotides: 7. Everyone who donated was a Caucasian adult who lived in Nashville, Tennessee. Sequencing was done on a sample of memory CD4+ T cells sorted from blood. The subset here: CD45RA-negative fraction. This rearrangement joins TRBV18 to TRBJ1-1; 8 positions match TRBD1. This receptor was taken from a man aged 18 to 35 in good health. The CDR3 spells CASSEQGVGTEAFF. CDR3 sequence (DNA): TGTGCCAGCTCCGAACAGGGGGTAGGCACTGAAGCTTTCTTT.